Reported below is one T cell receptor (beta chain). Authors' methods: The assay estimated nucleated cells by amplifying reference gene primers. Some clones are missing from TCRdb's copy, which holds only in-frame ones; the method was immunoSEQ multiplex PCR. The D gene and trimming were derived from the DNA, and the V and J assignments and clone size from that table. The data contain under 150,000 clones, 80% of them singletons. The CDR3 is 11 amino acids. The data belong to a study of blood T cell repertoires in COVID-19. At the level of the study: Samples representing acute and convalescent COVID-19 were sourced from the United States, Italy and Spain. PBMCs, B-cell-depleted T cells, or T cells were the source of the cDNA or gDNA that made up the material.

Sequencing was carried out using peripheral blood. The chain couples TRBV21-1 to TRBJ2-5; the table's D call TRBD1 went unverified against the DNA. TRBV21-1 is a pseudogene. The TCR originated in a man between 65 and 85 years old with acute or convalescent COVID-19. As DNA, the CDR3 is TGTGCCAGCAGCCTCGACAGTGGCCAGTACTTC. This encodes CASSLDSGQYF.